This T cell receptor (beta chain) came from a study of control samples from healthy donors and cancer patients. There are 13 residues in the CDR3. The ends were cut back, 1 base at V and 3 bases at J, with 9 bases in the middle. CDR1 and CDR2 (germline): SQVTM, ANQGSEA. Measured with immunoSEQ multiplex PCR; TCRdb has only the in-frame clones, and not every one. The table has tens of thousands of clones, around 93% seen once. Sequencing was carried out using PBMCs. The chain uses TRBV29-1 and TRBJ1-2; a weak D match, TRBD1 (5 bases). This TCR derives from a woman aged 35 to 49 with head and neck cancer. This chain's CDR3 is CSVEGPGDYGYTF. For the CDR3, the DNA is TGCAGCGTTGAAGGACCGGGGGACTATGGCTACACCTTC.